A selection of T cell receptor beta chains follows, all from one sample in a study of CD8+ T cells in alopecia areata. The table came from immunoSEQ multiplex PCR; TCRdb's copy has only in-frame clones and leaves some out. The data show about 110,000 clones, with around 59% seen just once and 20% to 25% held by the top ten. Input material: CD8+ T cells sorted from blood. Every receptor here comes from a human donor in good health. The CDR3 runs from the conserved cysteine through the conserved F or W. A D gene is named only where the DNA matches it firmly. A clone size is listed for some rows: how often the clone was seen (once, few, many), or a class if it is expanded.

NA	few	TRBV7-9	TRBJ1-2	CASSFEAVTVYGYTF	TGTGCCAGCAGCTTCGAGGCGGTGACCGTCTATGGCTACACCTTC
TRBD2	few	TRBV4-1	TRBJ2-3	CASSHQRGGRTDTQYF	TGCGCCAGCAGTCACCAGCGGGGGGGCCGCACAGATACGCAGTATTTT
NA	NA	TRBV6-5	TRBJ1-5	CASSYGKEQPQHF	TGTGCCAGCAGTTACGGAAAAGAGCAGCCCCAGCATTTT
NA	NA	TRBV7-9	TRBJ1-4	CASSPPRGESPTNEKLFF	TGTGCCAGCAGCCCCCCTAGGGGCGAGAGTCCAACTAATGAAAAACTGTTTTTT
NA	NA	TRBV5-6	TRBJ2-5	CASSLAGLQETQYF	TGTGCCAGCAGCTTGGCCGGGCTGCAAGAGACCCAGTACTTC
NA	few	TRBV28	TRBJ2-2	CASSFDRGADTGELFF	TGTGCCAGCAGTTTCGACCGGGGGGCGGACACCGGGGAGCTGTTTTTT
NA	NA	TRBV11-2	TRBJ2-3	CATNLVGDTQYF	TGTGCCACGAACCTCGTGGGCGATACGCAGTATTTT
TRBD2	NA	TRBV7-9	TRBJ2-2	CASTLAGGTGELFF	TGTGCCAGCACCCTAGCGGGGGGCACCGGGGAGCTGTTTTTT
NA	NA	TRBV19	TRBJ2-1	CASSNMVGGYNEQFF	TGTGCCAGTAGCAATATGGTTGGGGGGTACAATGAGCAGTTCTTC
NA	few	TRBV5-6	TRBJ2-1	CASSLETGSYNEQFF	TGTGCCAGCAGCTTGGAAACAGGGAGCTACAATGAGCAGTTCTTC
NA	NA	TRBV13	TRBJ2-7	CASSLGRQEQYF	TGTGCCAGTAGCTTAGGCCGACAGGAGCAGTACTTC
NA	NA	TRBV11-2	TRBJ2-1	CASSLFAGLNEQFF	TGTGCCAGCAGCTTATTCGCAGGCCTCAATGAGCAGTTCTTC
NA	NA	TRBV7-6	TRBJ2-1	CASSLVPQWAEQFF	TGTGCCAGCAGCTTAGTTCCTCAGTGGGCTGAGCAGTTCTTC
TRBD2	NA	TRBV28	TRBJ2-7	CASSLAGRDFSYEQYF	TGTGCCAGCAGCTTAGCGGGGCGAGACTTCTCCTACGAGCAGTACTTC
NA	few	TRBV7-9	TRBJ2-3	CASSLASDPTDTQYF	TGTGCCAGCAGCTTAGCTAGCGACCCCACAGATACGCAGTATTTT
TRBD2	once	TRBV9	TRBJ2-7	CASSVGGTSPYEQYF	TGTGCCAGCAGCGTAGGGGGGACTAGTCCCTACGAGCAGTACTTC
NA	NA	TRBV30	TRBJ1-2	CAWSIGSADGYTF	TGTGCCTGGAGTATTGGCAGCGCGGATGGCTACACCTTC
NA	NA	TRBV29-1	TRBJ2-3	CSVDLLSGITPYTQYF	TGCAGCGTTGATCTACTATCCGGGATCACCCCATATACGCAGTATTTT
NA	NA	TRBV4-1	TRBJ2-7	CASSQESPAVIGAYEQYF	TGCGCCAGCAGCCAAGAGTCCCCAGCGGTGATTGGGGCCTACGAGCAGTACTTC
NA	NA	TRBV5-4	TRBJ2-1	CASAAGGYGEQFF	TGTGCCAGCGCCGCAGGAGGGTACGGTGAGCAGTTCTTC
NA	NA	TRBV15	TRBJ2-3	CATSRAALNTDTQYF	TGTGCCACCAGCAGAGCGGCCCTCAACACAGATACGCAGTATTTT
NA	NA	TRBV7-6	TRBJ2-2	CASSFGSAGYTTGELFF	TGTGCCAGCAGCTTCGGTTCGGCGGGGTATACTACCGGGGAGCTGTTTTTT
TRBD1	NA	TRBV6-7	TRBJ2-3	CASSYPDRGTTDTQYF	TGTGCCAGCAGTTACCCGGACAGGGGGACCACAGATACGCAGTATTTT
NA	NA	TRBV9	TRBJ2-7	CASSEDLGAYEQYF	TGTGCCAGCAGCGAGGACCTGGGGGCCTACGAGCAGTACTTC
NA	few	TRBV5-6	TRBJ2-7	CASSLSNDEQYF	TGTGCCAGCAGCTTGTCTAACGACGAGCAGTACTTC
TRBD2	once	TRBV7-2	TRBJ2-1	CASSLTSGTTNEQFF	TGTGCCAGCAGCCTCACCTCCGGGACTACCAATGAGCAGTTCTTC
NA	NA	TRBV13	TRBJ2-7	CASSLRYTVYEQYF	TGTGCCAGCAGCTTACGCTACACCGTTTACGAGCAGTACTTC
NA	NA	TRBV5-1	TRBJ2-7	CASSLVGAREQYF	TGCGCCAGCAGCTTGGTTGGGGCACGCGAGCAGTACTTC
NA	NA	TRBV4-1	TRBJ2-7	CASSQVHPTYEQYF	TGCGCCAGCAGCCAAGTACACCCAACCTACGAGCAGTACTTC
NA	NA	TRBV9	TRBJ1-1	CASSVGGLATEAFF	TGTGCCAGCAGCGTAGGAGGTCTTGCCACTGAAGCTTTCTTT
NA	NA	TRBV5-1	TRBJ2-7	CASSPWTETYEQYF	TGCGCCAGCAGCCCGTGGACAGAGACCTACGAGCAGTACTTC
NA	NA	TRBV7-8	TRBJ1-2	CASSDRNSRRMIAYGYTF	TGTGCCAGCAGTGACCGAAACAGCCGCCGTATGATAGCTTATGGCTACACCTTC
NA	NA	TRBV27	TRBJ2-7	CASSLFAGGVGEQYF	TGTGCCAGCAGTTTATTCGCCGGGGGCGTAGGAGAGCAGTACTTC
NA	NA	TRBV30	TRBJ2-2	CAWSVLWETNTGELFF	TGTGCCTGGAGTGTACTTTGGGAGACGAACACCGGGGAGCTGTTTTTT
NA	few	TRBV7-9	TRBJ1-2	CASSFPTVNYGYTF	TGTGCCAGCAGCTTTCCGACAGTAAACTATGGCTACACCTTC
NA	NA	TRBV28	TRBJ2-7	CASSFSHSDTVSSYEQYF	TGTGCCAGCAGTTTCTCCCATTCTGACACCGTTAGCTCCTACGAGCAGTACTTC
NA	NA	TRBV4-1	TRBJ2-3	CASSLGASTDTQYF	TGCGCCAGCAGCCTCGGGGCCAGCACAGATACGCAGTATTTT
NA	NA	TRBV5-1	TRBJ2-2	CASSEGPNWNTGELFF	TGCGCCAGCAGCGAAGGGCCCAACTGGAACACCGGGGAGCTGTTTTTT
TRBD1	NA	TRBV29-1	TRBJ1-1	CSVGGGTGSEAFF	TGCAGCGTTGGAGGCGGGACAGGCAGTGAAGCTTTCTTT
TRBD2	NA	TRBV7-2	TRBJ2-3	CASSLATSGRPTDTQYF	TGTGCCAGCAGCTTAGCGACTAGCGGGCGGCCCACAGATACGCAGTATTTT
NA	once	TRBV6-5	TRBJ1-5	CASSYSDRNQPQHF	TGTGCCAGCAGTTACTCGGACAGAAATCAGCCCCAGCATTTT
TRBD1	NA	TRBV30	TRBJ1-1	CAGSQGFGTEAFF	TGTGCCGGCTCACAGGGGTTTGGCACTGAAGCTTTCTTT